The source of this T cell receptor beta chain is a study of regulatory T cells in long-lasting Graves disease. Study-wide context: To qualify as persistent, Graves' disease required over 5 years of antithyroid drugs with positive TSH receptor antibodies.

This CDR3 is built from 13 residues. V was pared by 1 base and J by 4 bases, with 7 bases between. Germline loops: CDR1 LNHNV, CDR2 YYDKDF (reference sequence). Building the TCR beta libraries relied on iRepertoire HTBI primers, and CDR3 regions underwent Arm-PCR. Each CDR3 protein is one row after TCRdb ran MiXCR on the multiplex PCR reads. In the table there are under 450,000 distinct CDR3 sequences, about a quarter of which are singletons. This clonotype was counted only a few times. What it recognizes is unknown. Time point described: persistent/refractory GD, antithyroid drugs over 5 years with positive TRAb. Scientists built the TCR library using RNA that was extracted from PBMCs. An endocrinology department located in Xi'an, China, was where the patients came from. Study observations and caveats: Favored gene segments in persistent disease were TRBV28, TRBJ1-2 and TRBJ2-5.

This receptor was identified in a female donor with Graves disease. V is TRBV15 and J is TRBJ1-1; no definite D call. The input for sequencing was peripheral blood mononuclear cells (PBMCs), taken when the disease was refractory, from a patient treated with antithyroid drugs. In DNA form, the CDR3 reads TGTGCCACCAGCAGAGCTTTAGGCACTGAAGCTTTCTTT. This encodes CATSRALGTEAFF.